These 13 T cell receptor beta chains were sequenced from one sample in a study of graft-versus-host responses after intestinal transplantation (dated by TCRdb to the early 2020s). The library was made by the immunoSEQ multiplex PCR assay. TCRdb mirrors the immuneACCESS table, restricted to in-frame sequences. Some clones are absent from its copies; in checked studies, under half trace to an unresolved V gene, and the reason for the others is unknown. Counted in this sample were about 70,000 clones; approximately 94% of them appeared once. In total, the top ten clones hold approximately 0.5% of the sample. The time point label, as the study defines it: cells obtained before transplantation from donor or recipient. The antigens of these receptors remain unknown. The sample consisted of unstimulated CD8+ T cells sorted from spleen or lymph node cells, taken before intestinal transplant. These receptors all come from a human donor who received an intestinal transplant.

The J gene is TRBJ1-1, the V gene TRBV12-5, with D possibly matching TRBD1 (5 bases). The germline gives CDR1 LGHNT, CDR2 FRNRAP. The germline V and J ends were trimmed by 0 bases and 3 bases, with 14 bases remaining between them. The CDR3 has 16 residues. DNA of the CDR3: TGTGCTAGTGGTTTGGTATATGACGGGGCTTACACTGAAGCTTTCTTT. Residues: CASGLVYDGAYTEAFF.

This chain uses TRBV27 with TRBJ1-4; 10 bases map to TRBD1. The length of the CDR3 is 15 residues. The V segment lost 7 bases and the J segment 8 bases; nucleotides outside the gene matches: 10. Germline lookup yields CDR1 MNHEY and CDR2 SMNVEV (reference sequence). CDR3 amino acids: CASTALRDRGEKLFF. The CDR3 coding sequence is TGTGCCAGCACTGCACTCCGGGACAGGGGCGAAAAACTGTTTTTT.

The chain employs TRBV30 and TRBJ1-2, with D perhaps TRBD1 (6 bases). The CDR3 loop spans 14 amino acids. V lost 2 bases and J lost 5, with 15 bases in between. Germline V gene data show CDR1 as GTSNPN and CDR2 as SVGIG (reference sequence). CDR3 in amino acids: CAWSPGGLGYGYTF. Written as DNA, the CDR3 is TGTGCCTGGAGTCCCGGGGGGCTAGGGTATGGCTACACCTTC.

The V and J genes are TRBV25-1 and TRBJ2-1, with a weak D call TRBD2 (7 bases). Trimming shortened V by 6 bases and J by 3 bases, and 15 bases separated the two germline ends. The length of the CDR3 is 15 residues. The germline gives CDR1 MGHDK, CDR2 SYGVNS. The CDR3 DNA sequence: TGTGCCAGCAGCCCTTGGGGGGGGCACTACAATGAGCAGTTCTTC. Translation: CASSPWGGHYNEQFF.

The chain employs TRBV19 and TRBJ1-1, with D hard to call. This CDR3 is 16 amino acids long. The germline V gene encodes CDR1 LNHDA and CDR2 SQIVND (reference sequence). Trimming stripped 5 bases from V and 1 base from J, with 17 bases between. Here the CDR3 reads CASSPYVSAPNTEAFF. The DNA of the CDR3 is TGTGCCAGTAGTCCCTACGTTTCGGCCCCGAACACTGAAGCTTTCTTT.

This chain uses TRBV6-1 with TRBJ1-1, with D possibly TRBD1 on 5 matching bases. Per the germline V gene, CDR1 is MNHNS and CDR2 is SASEGT. The CDR3 spans 15 residues. Trimming took 6 bases from V and 5 from J, leaving 19 bases between them. This CDR3 is CASSQIRGLGTEAFF. The CDR3 coding sequence is TGTGCCAGCAGCCAGATAAGGGGTCTAGGGACTGAAGCTTTCTTT.

The CDR3 DNA follows: TGTGCCACCAGCAGCGTTCAGGATTCTAGCACAGATACGCAGTATTTT. Its protein product is CATSSVQDSSTDTQYF. The J gene is TRBJ2-3, the V gene TRBV15, with unresolved D. V was clipped by 3 bases and J by 0 bases, with 13 bases between them. The CDR3 consists of 16 residues. The V gene's germline CDR1 is LNHNV and CDR2 YYDKDF (reference sequence).

This clone was seen a single time. This chain connects TRBV29-1 to TRBJ1-1, with unresolved D. Trimming cost V 4 bases and J 1 base, with 7 bases left between them. CDR1 SQVTM and CDR2 ANQGSEA come from the germline V gene. The CDR3 runs to 12 residues. The CDR3 nucleotides are TGCAGCGTTGCCCAGAGGAACACTGAAGCTTTCTTT. Protein sequence: CSVAQRNTEAFF.

This chain joins TRBV2 and TRBJ2-1; D unclear. V was cut by 5 bases and J by 6 bases, with 11 bases left in between. This CDR3 region has 13 residues. Germline CDR1 and CDR2: SNHLY and FYNNEI. CDR3 residues: CASSSSTGNEQFF. CDR3 bases: TGTGCCAGCAGTTCCTCTACCGGCAATGAGCAGTTCTTC.

The chain recombines TRBV7-9 with TRBJ2-1, with TRBD1 matching 7 bases. The germline CDR1 and CDR2 sequences are SEHNR and FQNEAQ (reference sequence). J gave up 6 bases and V 5 bases, and 4 bases lay outside the gene matches. This CDR3 spans 13 amino acids. The CDR3 protein is CASSGTGANEQFF. CDR3 in DNA: TGTGCCAGCAGCGGAACAGGGGCCAATGAGCAGTTCTTC. Based on the CDR3 plus reference TRBV7-9 and TRBJ2-1, the full variable domain is DTGVSQNPRHKITKRGQNVTFRCDPISEHNRLYWYRQTLGQGPEFLTYFQNEAQLEKSRLLSDRFSAERPKGSFSTLEIQRTEQGDSAMYLCASSGTGANEQFFGPGTRLTVL.

The V gene is TRBV29-1, the J gene TRBJ2-4; TRBD1 agrees at 9 bases. The CDR3 covers 14 residues. Trimming took 2 bases from V and 6 from J; bases not matched to a gene: 5. The germline gives CDR1 SQVTM, CDR2 ANQGSEA. The chain's CDR3 is CSVETPTGGNIQYF. CDR3 bases: TGCAGCGTTGAAACCCCGACAGGGGGAAACATTCAGTACTTC.

The chain links TRBV30 to TRBJ2-1; 8 bases match TRBD2. The germline V gene has CDR1 GTSNPN and CDR2 SVGIG (reference sequence). V trimming: 2 bases; J trimming: 4 bases; junction bases outside the gene matches: 4. This CDR3 region has 14 residues. The CDR3 protein is CAWSFGTSYNEQFF. As DNA, the CDR3 is TGTGCCTGGAGTTTCGGGACTAGTTACAATGAGCAGTTCTTC.

This chain uses TRBV7-9 with TRBJ2-5; the D is unclear. Germline CDR1 is SEHNR and CDR2 is FQNEAQ (reference sequence). CDR3 length: 14 residues. Trimming removed 2 bases from V and 0 bases from J, with 7 bases in between. The CDR3 DNA is TGTGCCAGCAGCTTAAGAGATCACCAAGAGACCCAGTACTTC. This translates into CASSLRDHQETQYF.